The clone carrying this TCR beta chain occurred a few times. Its matching antigen is unknown. This entry is derived from a study of tumour-infiltrating T cells in Burkitt lymphoma. The repertoire was sequenced with immunoSEQ multiplex PCR; TCRdb's copy has only in-frame clones and lacks some. The data contain about 2,900 clones, 14% of them singletons. General study findings and limits: Several public clonotypes were shared across many Burkitt lymphoma patients.

The CDR3 consists of 16 residues. Losses at the gene ends were 3 bases for V and 7 bases for J; bases not matched to a gene: 11. Germline CDR1 is LNHNV and CDR2 is YYDKDF (reference sequence). The V call is TRBV15, the J call TRBJ2-1, with 8 positions matching TRBD2. This TCR was recovered from a human donor with Burkitt lymphoma. The sequencing input was tumor tissue. DNA for the CDR3: TGTGCCACCAGCAGGGCTCCGGGACTAGTTTCGAATGAGCAGTTCTTC. Its translation: CATSRAPGLVSNEQFF.